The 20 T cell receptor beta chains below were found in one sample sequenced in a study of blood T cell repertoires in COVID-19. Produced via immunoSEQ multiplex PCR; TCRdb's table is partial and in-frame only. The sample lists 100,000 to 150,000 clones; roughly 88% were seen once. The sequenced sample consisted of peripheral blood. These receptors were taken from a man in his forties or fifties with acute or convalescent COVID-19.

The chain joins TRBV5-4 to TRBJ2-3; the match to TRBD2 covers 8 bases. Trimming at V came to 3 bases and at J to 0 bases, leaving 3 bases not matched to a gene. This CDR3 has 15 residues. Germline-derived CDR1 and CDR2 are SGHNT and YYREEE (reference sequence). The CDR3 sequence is CASSSRTSSTDTQYF. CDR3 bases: TGTGCCAGCAGCTCGCGGACTAGCAGCACAGATACGCAGTATTTT. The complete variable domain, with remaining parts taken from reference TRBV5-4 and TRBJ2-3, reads ETGVTQSPTHLIKTRGQQVTLRCSSQSGHNTVSWYQQALGQGPQFIFQYYREEENGRGNFPPRFSGLQFPNYSSELNVNALELDDSALYLCASSSRTSSTDTQYFGPGTRLTVL.

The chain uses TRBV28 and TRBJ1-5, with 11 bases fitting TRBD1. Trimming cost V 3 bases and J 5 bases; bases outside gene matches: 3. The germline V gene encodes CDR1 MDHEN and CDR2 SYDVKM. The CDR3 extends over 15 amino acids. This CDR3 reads CASSLTGQGDQPQHF. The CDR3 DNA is TGTGCCAGCAGTTTGACGGGACAGGGGGATCAGCCCCAGCATTTT. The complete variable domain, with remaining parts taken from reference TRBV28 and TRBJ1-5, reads DVKVTQSSRYLVKRTGEKVFLECVQDMDHENMFWYRQDPGLGLRLIYFSYDVKMKEKGDIPEGYSVSREKKERFSLILESASTNQTSMYLCASSLTGQGDQPQHFGDGTRLSIL.

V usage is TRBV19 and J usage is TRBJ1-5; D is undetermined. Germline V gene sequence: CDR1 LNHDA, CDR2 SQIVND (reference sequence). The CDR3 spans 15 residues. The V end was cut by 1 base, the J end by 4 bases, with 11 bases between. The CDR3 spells CASSIVYGLNQPQHF. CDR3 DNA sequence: TGTGCCAGTAGTATAGTGTACGGGTTAAATCAGCCCCAGCATTTT.

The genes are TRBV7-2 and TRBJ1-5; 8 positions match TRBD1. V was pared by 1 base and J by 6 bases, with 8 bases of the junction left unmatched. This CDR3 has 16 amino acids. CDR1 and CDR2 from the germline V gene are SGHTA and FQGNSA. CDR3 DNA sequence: TGTGCCAGCAGCTTAGGGGCTGGACAGGGCGGTCAGCCCCAGCATTTT. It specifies CASSLGAGQGGQPQHF. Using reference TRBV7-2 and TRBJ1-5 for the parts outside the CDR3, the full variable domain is GAGVSQSPSNKVTEKGKDVELRCDPISGHTALYWYRQSLGQGLEFLIYFQGNSAPDKSGLPSDRFSAERTGGSVSTLTIQRTQQEDSAVYLCASSLGAGQGGQPQHFGDGTRLSIL.

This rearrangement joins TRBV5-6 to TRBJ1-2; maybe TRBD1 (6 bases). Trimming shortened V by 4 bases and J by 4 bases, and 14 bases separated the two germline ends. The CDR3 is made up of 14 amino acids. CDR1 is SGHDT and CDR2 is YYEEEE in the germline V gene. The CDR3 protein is CASSVDRGSYGYTF. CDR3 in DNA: TGTGCCAGCAGCGTGGACAGAGGGAGCTATGGCTACACCTTC.

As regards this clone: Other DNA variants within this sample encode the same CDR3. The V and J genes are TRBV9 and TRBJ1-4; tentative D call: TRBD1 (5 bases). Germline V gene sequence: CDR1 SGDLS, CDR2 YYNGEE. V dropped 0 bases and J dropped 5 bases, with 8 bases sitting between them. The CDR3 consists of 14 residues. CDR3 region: CASSVGQPNEKLFF. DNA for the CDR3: TGTGCCAGCAGCGTAGGACAGCCAAATGAAAAACTGTTTTTT. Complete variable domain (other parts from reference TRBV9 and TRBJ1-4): DSGVTQTPKHLITATGQRVTLRCSPRSGDLSVYWYQQSLDQGLQFLIQYYNGEERAKGNILERFSAQQFPDLHSELNLSSLELGDSALYFCASSVGQPNEKLFFGSGTQLSVL.

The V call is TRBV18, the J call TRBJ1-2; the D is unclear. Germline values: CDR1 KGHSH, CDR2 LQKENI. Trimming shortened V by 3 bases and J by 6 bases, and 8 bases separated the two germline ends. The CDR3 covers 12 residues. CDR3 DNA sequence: TGTGCCAGCTCACCGTCGAGGGATGGCTACACCTTC. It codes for CASSPSRDGYTF.

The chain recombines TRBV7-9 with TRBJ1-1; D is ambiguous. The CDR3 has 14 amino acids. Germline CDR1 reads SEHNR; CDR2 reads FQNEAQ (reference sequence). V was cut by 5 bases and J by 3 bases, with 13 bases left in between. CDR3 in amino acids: CASSRRGGDTEAFF. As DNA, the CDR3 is TGTGCCAGCAGCCGTCGGGGTGGTGACACTGAAGCTTTCTTT.

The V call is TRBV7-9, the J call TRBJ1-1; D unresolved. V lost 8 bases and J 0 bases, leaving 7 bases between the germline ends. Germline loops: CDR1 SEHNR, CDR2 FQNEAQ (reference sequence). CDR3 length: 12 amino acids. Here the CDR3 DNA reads TGTGCCAGCGGGCACCTGAACACTGAAGCTTTCTTT. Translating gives CASGHLNTEAFF. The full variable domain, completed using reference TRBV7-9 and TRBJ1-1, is DTGVSQNPRHKITKRGQNVTFRCDPISEHNRLYWYRQTLGQGPEFLTYFQNEAQLEKSRLLSDRFSAERPKGSFSTLEIQRTEQGDSAMYLCASGHLNTEAFFGQGTRLTVV.

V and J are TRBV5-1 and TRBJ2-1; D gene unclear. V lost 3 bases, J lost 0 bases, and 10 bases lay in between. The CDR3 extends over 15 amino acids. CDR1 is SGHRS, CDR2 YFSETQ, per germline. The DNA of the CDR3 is TGCGCCAGCAGCTCTTCCTCTAGCTCCTACAATGAGCAGTTCTTC. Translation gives CASSSSSSSYNEQFF.

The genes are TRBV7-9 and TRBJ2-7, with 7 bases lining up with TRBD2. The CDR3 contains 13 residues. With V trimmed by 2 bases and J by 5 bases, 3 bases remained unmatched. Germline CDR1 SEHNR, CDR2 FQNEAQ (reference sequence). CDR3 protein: CASSLRLANEQYF. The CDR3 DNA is TGTGCCAGCAGCTTACGACTAGCAAACGAGCAGTACTTC.

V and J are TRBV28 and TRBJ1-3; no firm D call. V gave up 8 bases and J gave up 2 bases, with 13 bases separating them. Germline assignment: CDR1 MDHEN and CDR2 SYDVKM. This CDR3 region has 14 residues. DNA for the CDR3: TGTGCCAGCCTGTCGACTGGAGCTGGAAACACCATATATTTT. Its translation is CASLSTGAGNTIYF.

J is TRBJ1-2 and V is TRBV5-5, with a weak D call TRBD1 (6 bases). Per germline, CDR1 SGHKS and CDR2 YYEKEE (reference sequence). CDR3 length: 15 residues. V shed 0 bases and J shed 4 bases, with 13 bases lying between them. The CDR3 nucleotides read TGTGCCAGCAGCTTGGAGCAGGGGTCAGGCTATGGCTACACCTTC. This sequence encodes CASSLEQGSGYGYTF.

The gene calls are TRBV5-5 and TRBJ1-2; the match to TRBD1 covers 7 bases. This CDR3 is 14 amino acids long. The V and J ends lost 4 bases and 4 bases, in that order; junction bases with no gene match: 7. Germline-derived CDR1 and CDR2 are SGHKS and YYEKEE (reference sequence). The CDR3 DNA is TGTGCCAGCAGCGAGGCAGGGGGACTCTATGGCTACACCTTC. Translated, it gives CASSEAGGLYGYTF.

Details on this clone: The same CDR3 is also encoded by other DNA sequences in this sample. The CDR3 nucleotides are TGCGCCAGCAGCCCTGTGGGCGACTCTGGAAACACCATATATTTT. Residues: CASSPVGDSGNTIYF. The rearrangement uses TRBV5-1 and TRBJ1-3; D gene ambiguous. Germline CDR1 reads SGHRS; CDR2 reads YFSETQ. V was pared by 4 bases and J by 0 bases, with 11 bases between. The CDR3 extends over 15 amino acids.

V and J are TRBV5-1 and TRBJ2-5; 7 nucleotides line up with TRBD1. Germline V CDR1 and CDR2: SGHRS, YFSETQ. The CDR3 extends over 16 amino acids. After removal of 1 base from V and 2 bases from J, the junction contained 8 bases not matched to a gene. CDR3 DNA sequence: TGCGCCAGCAGCTTGATCCCGGGACAGTCACAAGAGACCCAGTACTTC. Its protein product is CASSLIPGQSQETQYF.

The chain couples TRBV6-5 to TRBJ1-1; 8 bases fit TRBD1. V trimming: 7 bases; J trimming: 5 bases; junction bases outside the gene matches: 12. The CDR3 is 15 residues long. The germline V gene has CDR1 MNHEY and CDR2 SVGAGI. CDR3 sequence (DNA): TGTGCCAGCATTGGACAGGGTAAGGTGGGAACTGAAGCTTTCTTT. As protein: CASIGQGKVGTEAFF.

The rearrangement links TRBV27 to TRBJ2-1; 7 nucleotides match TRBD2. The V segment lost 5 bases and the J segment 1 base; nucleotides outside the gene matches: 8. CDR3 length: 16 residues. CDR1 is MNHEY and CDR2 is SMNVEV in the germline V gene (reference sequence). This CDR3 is CASSRLRERSYNEQFF. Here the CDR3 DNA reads TGTGCCAGCAGTAGGTTGCGGGAGCGGTCCTACAATGAGCAGTTCTTC.

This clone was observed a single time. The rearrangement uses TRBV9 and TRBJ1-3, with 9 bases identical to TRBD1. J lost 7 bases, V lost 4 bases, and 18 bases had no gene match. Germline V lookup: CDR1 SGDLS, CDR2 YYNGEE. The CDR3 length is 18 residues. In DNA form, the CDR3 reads TGTGCCAGCAGCCCAAGTTGGGTGGGACAGGGTACTTGGAACACCATATATTTT. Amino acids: CASSPSWVGQGTWNTIYF.

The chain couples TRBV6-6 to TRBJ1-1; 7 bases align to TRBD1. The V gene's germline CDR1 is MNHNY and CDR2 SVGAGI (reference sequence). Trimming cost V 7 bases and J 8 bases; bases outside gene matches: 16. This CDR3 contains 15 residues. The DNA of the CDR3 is TGTGCCAGCACTCGATCTACACAGGGGATCAAAGAAGCTTTCTTT. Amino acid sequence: CASTRSTQGIKEAFF.